This is a list of T cell receptor beta chains from one sample in a study of blood T cells in healthy people across ages. Via MiXCR, TCRdb re-called the 5' RACE reads, giving one row per CDR3 protein. The sample has 540,000 or so distinct CDR3 sequences; 27% are singletons. The sequencing sample was made of blood. The receptors originated from a woman in her 70s in good health. Both conserved end residues are part of each CDR3. The D gene is left open where the match is weak. Size values are once, few and many counts, or a class for expanded clones, and some rows have none.

V: TRBV7-2; J: TRBJ2-1; size: few; D: TRBD1; CDR3: CASGRLGQGSYNEQFF; DNA: TGTGCCAGCGGCCGACTCGGACAGGGGTCCTACAATGAGCAGTTCTTC
V: TRBV20-1; J: TRBJ1-1; size: -; D: -; CDR3: CSASQYPVGRVNTEAFF; DNA: TGCAGTGCTAGTCAGTATCCTGTCGGAAGGGTGAACACTGAAGCTTTCTTT
V: TRBV6-5; J: TRBJ1-1; size: -; D: TRBD1; CDR3: CASSYDDRAYTEAFF; DNA: TGTGCCAGCAGTTACGACGACAGGGCCTACACTGAAGCTTTCTTT
V: TRBV6-2/TRBV6-3; J: TRBJ1-6; size: few; D: -; CDR3: CASSSDSFSPLHF; DNA: TGTGCCAGCAGTTCGGACTCCTTTTCACCCCTCCACTTT
V: TRBV2; J: TRBJ1-6; size: once; D: TRBD1; CDR3: CASRDRGNYNSPLHF; DNA: TGTGCCAGCAGAGACAGGGGCAACTATAATTCACCCCTCCACTTT
V: TRBV7-2; J: TRBJ1-1; size: -; D: -; CDR3: CASSLDVVFTEAFF; DNA: TGTGCCAGCAGCTTAGACGTGGTGTTCACTGAAGCTTTCTTT
V: TRBV6-6; J: TRBJ1-3; size: -; D: -; CDR3: CASSYSKAGSGNTIYF; DNA: TGTGCCAGCAGTTACTCGAAAGCAGGCTCTGGAAACACCATATATTTT
V: TRBV6-1; J: TRBJ1-2; size: -; D: TRBD1; CDR3: CASSEVGTGGNTF; DNA: TGTGCCAGCAGTGAAGTGGGGACAGGGGGCAACACCTTC
V: TRBV29-1; J: TRBJ2-5; size: many; D: -; CDR3: CSVAQGQETQYF; DNA: TGCAGTGTCGCCCAGGGCCAAGAGACCCAGTACTTC
V: TRBV4-2; J: TRBJ2-3; size: -; D: TRBD2; CDR3: CASSQEAKRGGQGEYF; DNA: TGTGCCAGCAGCCAAGAGGCCAAGCGGGGGGGCCAAGGGGAGTATTTT
V: TRBV5-1; J: TRBJ2-1; size: -; D: TRBD2; CDR3: CASSLDPGGDYNEQFF; DNA: TGCGCCAGCAGCTTGGACCCGGGGGGTGACTACAATGAGCAGTTCTTC
V: TRBV7-2; J: TRBJ1-1; size: many; D: TRBD1; CDR3: CASSRQGGTEAFF; DNA: TGTGCCAGCAGCAGACAGGGGGGCACTGAAGCTTTCTTT
V: TRBV5-1; J: TRBJ1-1; size: -; D: TRBD1; CDR3: CASSQGDTEAFF; DNA: TGTGCCAGCAGTCAGGGGGATACTGAAGCTTTCTTT
V: TRBV24-1; J: TRBJ1-1; size: few; D: -; CDR3: CATSDFGGTEAFF; DNA: TGTGCCACCAGTGATTTTGGGGGGACTGAAGCTTTCTTT
V: TRBV6-6; J: TRBJ2-7; size: -; D: TRBD1; CDR3: CASSYGTGANEQYF; DNA: TGTGCCAGCAGTTACGGCACAGGGGCCAACGAGCAGTACTTC
V: TRBV5-1; J: TRBJ2-5; size: few; D: TRBD2; CDR3: CASSATTSGGPSQETQYF; DNA: TGCGCCAGCAGCGCTACCACTAGCGGGGGACCCTCCCAAGAGACCCAGTACTTC
V: TRBV7-9; J: TRBJ1-4; size: -; D: TRBD1; CDR3: CASSLQGGREKLFF; DNA: TGTGCCAGCAGTTTACAGGGGGGCCGTGAAAAACTGTTTTTT
V: TRBV2; J: TRBJ1-2; size: -; D: TRBD1; CDR3: CASSELGQSYGYTF; DNA: TGTGCCAGCAGTGAGCTGGGACAGTCTTATGGCTACACCTTC
V: TRBV3-1; J: TRBJ1-4; size: -; D: -; CDR3: CASSPRAGRNEKLFF; DNA: TGTGCCAGCAGCCCAAGGGCCGGACGTAATGAAAAACTGTTTTTT
V: TRBV6-6; J: TRBJ2-2; size: -; D: -; CDR3: CASKTTSTGELFF; DNA: TGTGCCAGCAAGACGACAAGCACCGGGGAGCTGTTTTTT
V: TRBV12-3/TRBV12-4; J: TRBJ1-2; size: few; D: -; CDR3: CASRPRDIYGYTF; DNA: TGTGCCAGCAGACCCCGGGACATCTATGGCTACACCTTC
V: TRBV7-3; J: TRBJ2-4; size: -; D: -; CDR3: CASSPTAAKNIQYF; DNA: TGTGCCAGCAGCCCCACTGCGGCCAAAAACATTCAGTACTTC
V: TRBV6-5; J: TRBJ1-1; size: -; D: TRBD1; CDR3: CATQNRGLDTEAFF; DNA: TGTGCCACTCAGAACAGGGGCCTGGACACTGAAGCTTTCTTT
V: TRBV7-3; J: TRBJ2-5; size: few; D: TRBD2; CDR3: CASSLGAGRDQETQYF; DNA: TGTGCCAGCAGCTTAGGGGCAGGGAGGGACCAAGAGACCCAGTACTTC
V: TRBV4-3; J: TRBJ1-4; size: -; D: -; CDR3: CASSQDLGTNEKLFF; DNA: TGCGCCAGCAGCCAAGATCTGGGGACTAATGAAAAACTGTTTTTT
V: TRBV6-2/TRBV6-3; J: TRBJ2-4; size: many; D: TRBD1; CDR3: CASSRDRKNIQYF; DNA: TGTGCCAGCAGTCGGGACAGAAAAAACATTCAGTACTTC
V: TRBV24-1; J: TRBJ1-2; size: -; D: TRBD1; CDR3: CATSEDREGYGYTF; DNA: TGTGCCACCAGTGAAGACAGGGAAGGCTATGGCTACACCTTC
V: TRBV5-1; J: TRBJ2-7; size: once; D: TRBD1; CDR3: CASSLATLSGGASYEQYF; DNA: TGCGCCAGCAGCTTGGCCACACTGTCAGGGGGCGCATCGTACGAGCAGTACTTC
V: TRBV7-9; J: TRBJ2-5; size: -; D: -; CDR3: CASSFGAGKMKTQYF; DNA: TGTGCCAGCAGCTTTGGTGCAGGGAAGATGAAGACCCAGTACTTC
V: TRBV20-1; J: TRBJ2-1; size: -; D: TRBD2; CDR3: CSARDQREGMYEQFF; DNA: TGCAGTGCTAGAGATCAGCGGGAGGGCATGTATGAGCAGTTCTTC
V: TRBV10-3; J: TRBJ1-3; size: -; D: TRBD1; CDR3: CAISDRQGDDSGNPIYF; DNA: TGTGCCATCAGTGACCGACAGGGTGATGACTCTGGAAACCCCATATATTTT